This entry lists 32 T cell receptor beta chains sequenced from one sample in a study of blood T cells in healthy people across ages. PCR was performed a second time for roughly 7 to 11 cycles using a sample-barcoded 5' primer and a J-beta primer mix. MiXCR, run by TCRdb on the 5' RACE reads, gives a single entry per CDR3 protein. The sample includes roughly 800,000 distinct CDR3 sequences, 40% to 65% of them seen just once. Sequencing was performed on blood. The receptors were gathered from a man at least 80 years old in good health.

The genes are TRBV25-1 and TRBJ2-5, with D perhaps matching TRBD1 (6 bases). The J call may be incorrect, as the DNA end agrees better with TRBJ2-7. Looked up from germline, CDR1 is MGHDK and CDR2 is SYGVNS. The CDR3 extends over 14 amino acids. In nucleotides, the CDR3 is TGTGCCAGCAGTGAACTGGACAGAGGCCACGAGCAGTACTTC. It codes for CASSELDRGHEQYF.

This rearrangement joins TRBV14 to TRBJ2-5; D gene uncertain. Germline assignment: CDR1 SGHDN and CDR2 FVKESK. Trimming removed 7 bases at V and 5 bases at J, with 11 bases between. This CDR3 spans 12 amino acids. Here the CDR3 reads CASNRGWETQYF. In DNA form, the CDR3 reads TGTGCCAGCAACCGCGGTTGGGAGACCCAGTACTTC.

The chain joins TRBV7-2 to TRBJ1-1; D is possibly TRBD1 (5 bases). CDR1 SGHTA and CDR2 FQGNSA come from the germline V gene. V was trimmed by 5 bases and J by 1 base, leaving 11 bases between them. The CDR3 loop spans 14 amino acids. In nucleotides, the CDR3 is TGTGCCAGCAGCGCCTCGACAGAGAACACTGAAGCTTTCTTT. Its translation: CASSASTENTEAFF. The full variable domain, in which reference TRBV7-2 and TRBJ1-1 provide the parts outside the CDR3, is GAGVSQSPSNKVTEKGKDVELRCDPISGHTALYWYRQSLGQGLEFLIYFQGNSAPDKSGLPSDRFSAERTGGSVSTLTIQRTQQEDSAVYLCASSASTENTEAFFGQGTRLTVV.

Only a few counts were recorded for this clonotype. The chain has TRBV5-6 and TRBJ1-2, with D possibly TRBD1 on 5 matching bases. The length of the CDR3 is 15 residues. The germline CDR1 and CDR2 sequences are SGHDT and YYEEEE. The V gene lost 4 bases and the J gene lost 6 bases, with 19 bases spanning the gap. The chain's CDR3 is CASSPAGGAEDGYTF. The CDR3 coding sequence is TGTGCCAGCAGCCCGGCGGGAGGGGCAGAGGATGGCTACACCTTC.

This sequence joins TRBV27 and TRBJ2-5; 11 nucleotides agree with TRBD1. The last part of the DNA fits TRBJ2-4 better; the J call may be wrong. The CDR3 contains 17 residues. Germline CDR1 and CDR2: MNHEY and SMNVEV (reference sequence). CDR3 DNA sequence: TGTGCCAGCAGTTCCCCCGGACAGGGGGCGAGAAAAAACATTCAGTACTTC. Its translation is CASSSPGQGARKNIQYF.

The chain has TRBV2 and TRBJ2-3; 8 nucleotides align to TRBD2. The CDR3 covers 14 residues. Trimming took 8 bases from V and 4 from J; bases not matched to a gene: 8. The germline gives CDR1 SNHLY, CDR2 FYNNEI. The CDR3 DNA is TGTGCCAGCGAGGTAGCGGGAAGGGCAGATACGCAGTATTTT. Residues: CASEVAGRADTQYF.

This clonotype has only a few counts. CDR3 protein: CASSPTSGSMNRYAYF. The DNA for the CDR3 is TGTGCCAGCAGCCCGACTAGCGGGAGTATGAACAGATACGCGTATTTT. The V call is TRBV7-8, the J call TRBJ2-3, with 12 nucleotides matching TRBD2. Unmatched junction bases numbered 17, after V lost 5 bases and J lost 14 bases. The length of the CDR3 is 16 residues. Germline lookup yields CDR1 SGHVS and CDR2 FQNEAQ.

The rearrangement links TRBV7-9 to TRBJ2-1; D uncertain. This CDR3 is built from 14 residues. Trimming pared 1 base from V and 4 bases from J, leaving 8 bases between. Germline values: CDR1 SEHNR, CDR2 FQNEAQ (reference sequence). For the CDR3, the DNA is TGTGCCAGCAGCTTAGTTTCGGAATACAATGAGCAGTTCTTC. Amino acids: CASSLVSEYNEQFF.

The V and J genes are TRBV13 and TRBJ2-7, with 8 bases fitting TRBD2. V trimming: 5 bases; J trimming: 3 bases; junction bases outside the gene matches: 6. This CDR3 has 14 amino acids. Germline V gene data show CDR1 as PRHDT and CDR2 as FYEKMQ (reference sequence). This CDR3 reads CASSVGTSLYEQYF. The CDR3 region has the DNA TGTGCCAGCAGCGTCGGGACTAGTCTCTACGAGCAGTACTTC. The variable domain in full, completed from reference TRBV13 and TRBJ2-7, reads AAGVIQSPRHLIKEKRETATLKCYPIPRHDTVYWYQQGPGQDPQFLISFYEKMQSDKGSIPDRFSAQQFSDYHSELNMSSLELGDSALYFCASSVGTSLYEQYFGPGTRLTVT.

V is TRBV29-1 and J is TRBJ2-7; D is possibly TRBD2 (6 bases). Germline V gives CDR1 SQVTM, CDR2 ANQGSEA. The CDR3 is 14 residues long. The germline V and J ends were trimmed by 4 bases and 7 bases, with 20 bases remaining between them. CDR3 protein: CSVGGVLTYNEQYF. DNA of the CDR3: TGCAGCGTTGGGGGGGTCCTTACCTACAATGAGCAGTACTTC.

In this sample, this clonotype turned up a few times. The chain combines TRBV7-9 with TRBJ2-3; D may be TRBD2 (5 bases). There are 15 residues in the CDR3. Germline values: CDR1 SEHNR, CDR2 FQNEAQ (reference sequence). V was clipped by 3 bases and J by 4 bases, with 14 bases between them. The CDR3 loop reads CASSLTSGVPDTQYF. CDR3 DNA: TGTGCCAGCAGCTTGACCAGCGGAGTCCCAGATACGCAGTATTTT.

This sequence joins TRBV3-1 and TRBJ2-3, with D possibly matching TRBD2 (6 bases). CDR1 and CDR2 (germline): LGHDT, YNNKEL (reference sequence). The V gene lost 6 bases and the J gene lost 0 bases, with 16 bases spanning the gap. The CDR3 has 16 amino acids. The CDR3 is CASSPAGKSSTDTQYF. The CDR3, as DNA: TGTGCCAGCAGTCCCGCGGGGAAGTCTAGCACAGATACGCAGTATTTT.

The J gene is TRBJ2-7, the V gene TRBV4-2, with D perhaps matching TRBD2 (5 bases). The germline V gene has CDR1 LGHNA and CDR2 YNFKEQ. The CDR3 runs 14 residues. V was trimmed by 4 bases and J by 7 bases, leaving 17 bases between them. CDR3 loop: CASSPQRGSFEQYF. As DNA, the CDR3 is TGTGCCAGCAGCCCTCAACGAGGGAGCTTTGAGCAGTACTTC.

This clonotype was detected only once. The chain employs TRBV7-2 and TRBJ2-3; D is possibly TRBD2 (6 bases). V was trimmed by 5 bases and J by 1 base, leaving 16 bases between them. This CDR3 is 16 amino acids long. CDR1 SGHTA and CDR2 FQGNSA come from the germline V gene. CDR3 protein: CASSLQLGGGTDTQYF. The CDR3 DNA reads as TGTGCCAGCAGCCTACAACTGGGGGGTGGCACAGATACGCAGTATTTT.

This clonotype was recorded once. This CDR3 reads CASSPPESYTEAFF. CDR3 nucleotides: TGTGCCAGCAGCCCCCCCGAGAGTTACACTGAAGCTTTCTTT. V and J are TRBV9 and TRBJ1-1; D not resolved. Germline V lookup: CDR1 SGDLS, CDR2 YYNGEE. Trimming took 4 bases from V and 3 from J, leaving 13 bases between them. This CDR3 contains 14 residues.

This clonotype was picked up a small number of times. The genes are TRBV29-1 and TRBJ2-1; 10 bases fit TRBD1. The J segment lost 9 bases and the V segment lost 6 bases, leaving 14 bases of the junction unmatched. The CDR3 covers 15 residues. Per germline, CDR1 SQVTM and CDR2 ANQGSEA. The CDR3 region has the DNA TGCAGCGTGGCAGCGGGACAGGGGAGACAGGGTGAGCAGTTCTTC. Its translation is CSVAAGQGRQGEQFF.

This clonotype came up a few times. The chain couples TRBV20-1 to TRBJ1-2, with D uncertain. CDR1 is DFQATT and CDR2 is SNEGSKA in the germline V gene (reference sequence). The CDR3 is made up of 16 amino acids. V lost 6 bases and J 3 bases, leaving 23 bases between the germline ends. The CDR3 nucleotides are TGCAGTGCCTGGGTGGAGGTGGCCCAAACTTACTATGGCTACACCTTC. Its protein product is CSAWVEVAQTYYGYTF.

A single count supports this clonotype. The rearrangement uses TRBV30 and TRBJ1-5, with 8 bases fitting TRBD1. This CDR3 contains 13 residues. The V gene's germline CDR1 is GTSNPN and CDR2 SVGIG (reference sequence). V dropped 2 bases and J dropped 10; count of bases not matched to a gene: 7. CDR3 region: CAWSSISGGPQHF. CDR3 sequence (DNA): TGTGCCTGGAGTTCCATCTCAGGGGGCCCCCAGCATTTT. The whole variable domain, filled in from reference TRBV30 and TRBJ1-5, reads SQTIHQWPATLVQPVGSPLSLECTVEGTSNPNLYWYRQAAGRGLQLLFYSVGIGQISSEVPQNLSASRPQDRQFILSSKKLLLSDSGFYLCAWSSISGGPQHFGDGTRLSIL.

V usage is TRBV4-2 and J usage is TRBJ2-7, with TRBD1 matching over 9 bases. This CDR3 spans 16 amino acids. The V gene's germline CDR1 is LGHNA and CDR2 YNFKEQ. V was pared by 3 bases and J by 3 bases, with 9 bases of the junction left unmatched. As DNA, the CDR3 is TGTGCCAGCAGCCATTCTCCCTCGGGACAGGGCTACGAGCAGTACTTC. It translates to CASSHSPSGQGYEQYF.

This clonotype has only a few counts. In nucleotides, the CDR3 is TGTGCCAGCAGCCGCCCCGGGAGTACAGACGAGCAGTACTTC. It yields the protein CASSRPGSTDEQYF. The chain uses TRBV12-3 or TRBV12-4 and TRBJ2-7; D is possibly TRBD2 (6 bases). The CDR3 is 14 amino acids. V was trimmed by 6 bases and J by 5 bases, leaving 17 bases between them.

This clonotype was seen only once. The rearrangement joins TRBV20-1 to TRBJ2-7, with 15 bases lining up with TRBD2. The assigned J gene may be wrong: the sequence end matches TRBJ2-5 better. Germline V CDR1 and CDR2: DFQATT, SNEGSKA (reference sequence). The CDR3 totals 17 residues. Here the CDR3 reads CSARAPKGLAGGRTQYF. The CDR3 coding sequence is TGCAGTGCTAGAGCTCCTAAGGGACTAGCGGGGGGCCGGACCCAGTACTTC.

A single count supports this clonotype. This chain uses TRBV7-9 with TRBJ2-1, with 13 bases that match TRBD2. V lost 5 bases, J lost 4 bases, and 5 bases stayed unmatched. The CDR3 sequence is 16 residues long. Germline assignment: CDR1 SEHNR and CDR2 FQNEAQ (reference sequence). The CDR3 DNA reads as TGTGCCAGCAGCCACCCGGGACTAGCGGGATACAATGAGCAGTTCTTC. Translating gives CASSHPGLAGYNEQFF.

In this sample, this clonotype turned up a few times. This chain joins TRBV18 and TRBJ2-1, with D perhaps assigned TRBD1 or TRBD2 (6 bases each). Between the trimmed V and J ends, which lost 3 bases and 4 bases, there was a span of 16 bases. Germline assignment: CDR1 KGHSH and CDR2 LQKENI. This CDR3 has 16 amino acids. CDR3 sequence: CASSPQQGAGYNEQFF. The CDR3 coding sequence is TGTGCCAGCTCACCCCAACAGGGTGCGGGGTACAATGAGCAGTTCTTC.

There are a few counts of this clonotype. V and J are TRBV20-1 and TRBJ2-5; TRBD2 matches 8 bases. V was clipped by 3 bases and J by 5 bases; unmatched bases: 2. The CDR3 has 12 amino acids. Germline V lookup: CDR1 DFQATT, CDR2 SNEGSKA (reference sequence). Here the CDR3 DNA reads TGCAGTGCTAGCGGGAGGGTGGAGACCCAGTACTTC. This codes for CSASGRVETQYF.

This clonotype has just a few counts. The CDR3 region is CASSIRPKSGTDTQYF. DNA of the CDR3: TGTGCCAGCAGCATTCGACCGAAGTCTGGCACAGATACGCAGTATTTT. The chain recombines TRBV7-3 with TRBJ2-3, with D unclear. The V gene's germline CDR1 is SGHTA and CDR2 FQGTGA. This CDR3 has 16 amino acids. V was trimmed by 5 bases and J by 1 base, leaving 16 bases between them.

The rearrangement uses TRBV5-1 and TRBJ2-1; tentative D call: TRBD1 (5 bases). The V gene's germline CDR1 is SGHRS and CDR2 YFSETQ. CDR3 size: 13 residues. Trimming shortened V by 5 bases and J by 7 bases, and 13 bases separated the two germline ends. The CDR3 loop is CASSRSAGNEQFF. The CDR3 DNA follows: TGCGCCAGCAGTCGGTCCGCAGGGAATGAGCAGTTCTTC.

The chain links TRBV20-1 to TRBJ1-5; no clear D gene. CDR3 length: 14 residues. Germline CDR1 and CDR2: DFQATT and SNEGSKA (reference sequence). V gave up 0 bases and J gave up 3 bases, with 9 bases separating them. The CDR3: CSARDPRTNQPQHF. In DNA form, the CDR3 reads TGCAGTGCTAGAGATCCCCGAACCAATCAGCCCCAGCATTTT.

This clonotype was found a few times. The chain joins TRBV20-1 to TRBJ2-3; 13 nucleotides agree with TRBD2. The CDR3 has 16 amino acids. Germline lookup yields CDR1 DFQATT and CDR2 SNEGSKA (reference sequence). The ends lost 4 bases at V and 9 bases at J; junction bases unmatched: 13. CDR3 loop: CSANAFTSGRAETQYF. The CDR3 bases are TGCAGTGCTAACGCCTTTACTAGCGGGAGGGCCGAGACGCAGTATTTT.

The rearrangement joins TRBV6-1 to TRBJ2-1, with unresolved D. The CDR3 has 15 amino acids. V gave up 6 bases and J gave up 0 bases, with 12 bases separating them. Germline loops: CDR1 MNHNS, CDR2 SASEGT. CDR3 in amino acids: CASRETLRSYNEQFF. CDR3 DNA sequence: TGTGCCAGCAGGGAGACGCTGCGCTCCTACAATGAGCAGTTCTTC.

As DNA, the CDR3 is TGCGCCAGCAGCTTGGTCGGCGGGAGCGACTACAATGAGCAGTTCTTC. This sequence encodes CASSLVGGSDYNEQFF. The genes are TRBV5-1 and TRBJ2-1; 7 bases match TRBD2. The CDR3 is 16 residues long. Looked up from germline, CDR1 is SGHRS and CDR2 is YFSETQ. The trim removed 0 bases at V and 3 bases at J, leaving 6 bases unmatched.

The chain combines TRBV4-1 with TRBJ2-4; 9 nucleotides agree with TRBD1. The J call is doubtful: the DNA matches TRBJ2-7 better. The CDR3 runs 17 residues. CDR1 is MGHRA, CDR2 YSYEKL, per germline. CDR3 in amino acids: CASSQEGRGQGRYEQYF. The CDR3, as DNA: TGCGCCAGCAGCCAAGAAGGTCGGGGACAGGGACGTTACGAGCAGTACTTC.

V is TRBV5-1 and J is TRBJ1-1; 9 bases line up with TRBD1. Per germline, CDR1 SGHRS and CDR2 YFSETQ. This CDR3 spans 14 amino acids. V dropped 4 bases and J dropped 6; count of bases not matched to a gene: 7. Here the CDR3 reads CASSVGTGQAEAFF. The CDR3, as DNA: TGCGCCAGCAGCGTGGGGACAGGGCAAGCTGAAGCTTTCTTT. The entire variable domain, with the rest obtained from reference TRBV5-1 and TRBJ1-1, is as follows: KAGVTQTPRYLIKTRGQQVTLSCSPISGHRSVSWYQQTPGQGLQFLFEYFSETQRNKGNFPGRFSGRQFSNSRSEMNVSTLELGDSALYLCASSVGTGQAEAFFGQGTRLTVV.